There are many counts of the clone carrying this T cell receptor beta chain. One junction end does not reproduce the germline sequence, and a read error may be involved. This specimen comes from a study of CD8+CD57+ T cells in acquired aplastic anemia. For sequencing, patients were chosen who had shown expansion of CD8+CD57+ cells by flow cytometry. Every patient was diagnosed with severe acquired aplastic anemia. No therapy had been given to the patients at the time of blood sampling. CDR1 and CDR2 from the germline V gene are SEHNR and FQNEAQ (reference sequence). The CDR3 runs to 11 residues. The use of genomic DNA as template underpinned the TCR beta VDJ and CDR3 profiling. MiXCR, applied by TCRdb to the reads, yields one record per CDR3 protein. The table has about 220,000 distinct CDR3 sequences, roughly half seen once; the top ten hold 7% to 9.5%.

The rearrangement uses TRBV7-9 and TRBJ2-1, with D unclear. This receptor was identified in a human donor with aplastic anemia. The sequenced material came from sorted CD4+, CD8+, or CD8+CD57+ T cells (not recorded which) from PBMCs. The CDR3 DNA sequence: TGTGCCAGCAGCTCCAACAATGAGCAGTTCTTC. Translation gives CASSSNNEQFF.